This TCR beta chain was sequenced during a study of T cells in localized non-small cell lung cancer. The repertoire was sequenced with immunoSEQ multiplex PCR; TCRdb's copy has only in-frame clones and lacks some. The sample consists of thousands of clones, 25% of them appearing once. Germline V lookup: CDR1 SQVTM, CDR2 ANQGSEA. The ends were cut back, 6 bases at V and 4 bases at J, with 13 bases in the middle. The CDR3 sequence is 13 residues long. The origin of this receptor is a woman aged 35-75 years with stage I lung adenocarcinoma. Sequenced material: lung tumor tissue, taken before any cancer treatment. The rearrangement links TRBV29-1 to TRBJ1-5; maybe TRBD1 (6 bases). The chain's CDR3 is CSVGARANQPQHF. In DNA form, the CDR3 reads TGCAGCGTGGGGGCCAGGGCTAATCAGCCCCAGCATTTT.